What follows are 26 T cell receptor beta chains derived from one specimen sequenced in a study of blood T cell repertoires in COVID-19. This table comes from immunoSEQ multiplex PCR, and its TCRdb copy is limited to in-frame clones, with some not included. This sample has about 120,000 clones, with 81% found just once. The source material was peripheral blood. These receptors all come from a young man with COVID-19, enrolled during active disease.

The chain uses TRBV12-5 and TRBJ1-1, with unresolved D. The V end lost 8 bases, the J end lost 5 bases, and 12 bases lay between the germline ends. CDR3 length: 12 amino acids. CDR1 LGHNT and CDR2 FRNRAP come from the germline V gene. The CDR3 region has the DNA TGTGCTAGTTTATCAGGAGGTACTGAAGCTTTCTTT. Amino acid sequence: CASLSGGTEAFF. Full variable domain (remainder filled in from reference TRBV12-5 and TRBJ1-1): DARVTQTPRHKVTEMGQEVTMRCQPILGHNTVFWYRQTMMQGLELLAYFRNRAPLDDSGMPKDRFSAEMPDATLATLKIQPSEPRDSAVYFCASLSGGTEAFFGQGTRLTVV.

The V call is TRBV6-5, the J call TRBJ1-6; D ambiguous. Germline CDR1 and CDR2: MNHEY and SVGAGI. With 2 bases removed from V and 10 bases from J, the gap between germline ends came to 12 bases. CDR3 length equals 14 residues. CDR3 bases: TGTGCCAGCAGTTACGAGGGCATCGGGTCACCCCTCCACTTT. Protein sequence: CASSYEGIGSPLHF.

V usage is TRBV28 and J usage is TRBJ1-6; D may be TRBD1 (5 bases). This CDR3 is 13 amino acids long. CDR1 and CDR2 from the germline V gene are MDHEN and SYDVKM. Trimming left V 10 bases short and J 7 bases short, with 14 bases between. DNA of the CDR3: TGTGCCACTCCGGGACTGATAAATTCACCCCTCCACTTT. This codes for CATPGLINSPLHF.

This clone appeared once. The chain combines TRBV4-2 with TRBJ2-3; 10 nucleotides line up with TRBD2. V lost 1 base, J lost 0 bases, and 4 bases stayed unmatched. The CDR3 length is 17 residues. Germline CDR1 is LGHNA and CDR2 is YNFKEQ. For the CDR3, the DNA is TGTGCCAGCAGCCAAGTAGCGGGGGGACGTAGCACAGATACGCAGTATTTT. Protein product: CASSQVAGGRSTDTQYF.

The chain joins TRBV6-5 to TRBJ1-1, with 8 bases aligning to TRBD1. The CDR3 is made up of 14 amino acids. Germline loops: CDR1 MNHEY, CDR2 SVGAGI. V lost 6 bases and J lost 8; bases outside the gene matches: 11. In DNA form, the CDR3 reads TGTGCCAGCAGAAAGCAAACAGGGGGACGAGAAGCTTTCTTT. It translates to CASRKQTGGREAFF.

The chain recombines TRBV30 with TRBJ2-1; D remains ambiguous. CDR3 length: 11 residues. Deletions cut 0 bases from V and 12 bases from J, with 9 bases between. Germline V gives CDR1 GTSNPN, CDR2 SVGIG (reference sequence). The CDR3 is CAWSVGPGQFF. For the CDR3, the DNA is TGTGCCTGGAGTGTTGGCCCAGGGCAGTTCTTC.

The chain carries TRBV28 and TRBJ1-1; possibly TRBD1 for D (6 bases). Germline V lookup: CDR1 MDHEN, CDR2 SYDVKM. The CDR3 length is 14 residues. V was trimmed by 5 bases and J by 4 bases, leaving 14 bases between them. The CDR3 coding sequence is TGTGCCAGCAGTCAAGGGGGTAGAGGCACTGAAGCTTTCTTT. Protein: CASSQGGRGTEAFF.

V and J are TRBV28 and TRBJ1-6; 9 bases match TRBD1. The CDR3 runs 20 residues. Per germline, CDR1 MDHEN and CDR2 SYDVKM. V trimming: 3 bases; J trimming: 5 bases; junction bases outside the gene matches: 17. The CDR3 loop is CASSFPTGGFPYAHNSPLHF. For the CDR3, the DNA is TGTGCCAGCAGTTTCCCAACAGGGGGCTTTCCATATGCCCATAATTCACCCCTCCACTTT. Drawing the rest from reference TRBV28 and TRBJ1-6, the complete variable domain is DVKVTQSSRYLVKRTGEKVFLECVQDMDHENMFWYRQDPGLGLRLIYFSYDVKMKEKGDIPEGYSVSREKKERFSLILESASTNQTSMYLCASSFPTGGFPYAHNSPLHFGNGTRLTVT.

The rearrangement links TRBV10-3 to TRBJ1-3; no clear D gene. The V gene's germline CDR1 is ENHRY and CDR2 SYGVKD. V gave up 3 bases and J gave up 2 bases, with 14 bases separating them. The CDR3 length is 16 residues. The CDR3 loop reads CAISDGGRRTGNTIYF. The CDR3 DNA sequence: TGTGCCATCAGTGACGGCGGGAGGAGGACTGGAAACACCATATATTTT.

This clone has more than one count but fewer than ten. The J gene is TRBJ2-3, the V gene TRBV20-1; the D is unclear. V shed 6 bases and J shed 7 bases, with 8 bases lying between them. The CDR3 spans 10 residues. Germline lookup yields CDR1 DFQATT and CDR2 SNEGSKA (reference sequence). CDR3 residues: CSASEYTQYF. The CDR3 bases are TGCAGTGCCTCCGAGTATACGCAGTATTTT.

Written as DNA, the CDR3 is TGTGCTAGTGGTACCGGGACTAGCGGGGGGGCCGGCACAGATACGCAGTATTTT. Residues: CASGTGTSGGAGTDTQYF. The J gene is TRBJ2-3, the V gene TRBV12-5; 16 bases match TRBD2. The CDR3 consists of 18 residues. The germline gives CDR1 LGHNT, CDR2 FRNRAP. V dropped 5 bases and J dropped 1; count of bases not matched to a gene: 6.

This clone was detected once. The chain couples TRBV18 to TRBJ2-7; 7 bases fit TRBD2. The length of the CDR3 is 14 residues. J lost 0 bases, V lost 2 bases, and 1 base had no gene match. Germline CDR1 and CDR2: KGHSH and LQKENI. The CDR3 nucleotides read TGTGCCAGCTCACCAAAGCGGGGCTCCTACGAGCAGTACTTC. Its protein is CASSPKRGSYEQYF.

The CDR3 nucleotides are TGTGCCAGCAGCCCCGGACTAGCGGGAGGTACCTACGAGCAGTACTTC. This translates into CASSPGLAGGTYEQYF. This sequence joins TRBV5-4 and TRBJ2-7, with 14 bases fitting TRBD2. With 4 bases clipped from V and 2 bases from J, the junction kept 5 bases outside the gene matches. This CDR3 has 16 residues. Germline CDR1 is SGHNT and CDR2 is YYREEE (reference sequence).

This clone was seen only a few times. The CDR3 DNA sequence: TGTGCCAGCAGCCCGCATCAGGGGTACTATGGCTACACCTTC. It translates to CASSPHQGYYGYTF. The V gene is TRBV7-2, the J gene TRBJ1-2; D is perhaps TRBD1 (6 bases). Deletions cut 5 bases from V and 3 bases from J, with 13 bases between. Germline V lookup: CDR1 SGHTA, CDR2 FQGNSA. This CDR3 spans 14 amino acids.

The count of this clone is one. J is TRBJ2-2 and V is TRBV7-9; possibly TRBD2 for D (5 bases). Germline assignment: CDR1 SEHNR and CDR2 FQNEAQ (reference sequence). CDR3 size: 16 residues. V lost 2 bases, J lost 0 bases, and 10 bases lay in between. CDR3 nucleotide sequence: TGTGCCAGCAGCTTAATTGGACTCGCGAACACCGGGGAGCTGTTTTTT. Translated, it gives CASSLIGLANTGELFF.

The rearrangement joins TRBV20-1 to TRBJ2-5; no definite D call. The CDR3 is 11 residues long. The germline V and J ends were trimmed by 6 bases and 2 bases, with 7 bases remaining between them. CDR1 DFQATT and CDR2 SNEGSKA come from the germline V gene (reference sequence). For the CDR3, the DNA is TGCAGTGCAACACATCAAGAGACCCAGTACTTC. Protein sequence: CSATHQETQYF.

The chain uses TRBV3-1 (or the pseudogene TRBV3-2) and TRBJ2-1, with D unclear. The length of the CDR3 is 17 residues. Germline values: CDR1 LGHDT, CDR2 YNNKEL (reference sequence). V lost 2 bases, J lost 3 bases, and 17 bases lay in between. CDR3 nucleotide sequence: TGTGCCAGCAGCCAATTCGAGGCTACCTGGTACTACAATGAGCAGTTCTTC. Residues: CASSQFEATWYYNEQFF.

The chain carries TRBV5-4 and TRBJ2-3; D is unclear. Germline values: CDR1 SGHNT, CDR2 YYREEE (reference sequence). This CDR3 is 16 amino acids long. Trimming shortened V by 7 bases and J by 0 bases, and 18 bases separated the two germline ends. CDR3 in DNA: TGTGCCAGCGGTGACTTGCGGCAAGCTAGCACAGATACGCAGTATTTT. This encodes CASGDLRQASTDTQYF.

In its sample, this clone was seen a few times. The gene calls are TRBV5-1 and TRBJ2-7; 9 bases agree with TRBD2. The CDR3 contains 16 residues. Trimming cost V 4 bases and J 1 base; bases outside gene matches: 9. The germline gives CDR1 SGHRS, CDR2 YFSETQ. CDR3 nucleotides: TGCGCCAGCAGCCCCGGGGGTCTAGCGGGATCCTACGAGCAGTACTTC. Protein product: CASSPGGLAGSYEQYF. Full variable domain (missing parts from reference TRBV5-1 and TRBJ2-7): KAGVTQTPRYLIKTRGQQVTLSCSPISGHRSVSWYQQTPGQGLQFLFEYFSETQRNKGNFPGRFSGRQFSNSRSEMNVSTLELGDSALYLCASSPGGLAGSYEQYFGPGTRLTVT.

The chain carries TRBV5-6 and TRBJ2-5; a possible D gene is TRBD2 (6 bases). The CDR3 length is 14 residues. V was pared by 4 bases and J by 5 bases, with 15 bases between. Germline V gives CDR1 SGHDT, CDR2 YYEEEE. CDR3 in amino acids: CASSRGGREETQYF. The CDR3 nucleotides are TGTGCCAGCAGCCGGGGAGGCAGGGAGGAGACCCAGTACTTC.

This sequence joins TRBV3-1 (or the pseudogene TRBV3-2) and TRBJ1-1; D remains unclear. V gave up 0 bases and J gave up 10 bases, with 9 bases separating them. Germline assignment: CDR1 LGHDT and CDR2 YNNKEL (reference sequence). The CDR3 contains 12 residues. The CDR3 DNA reads as TGTGCCAGCAGCCAAGATCCCGGGATAGCTTTCTTT. Its translation is CASSQDPGIAFF.

The CDR3 protein is CASSHYRGLGEKLFF. The CDR3 DNA follows: TGTGCCAGCAGCCATTACAGGGGGCTGGGTGAAAAACTGTTTTTT. The chain combines TRBV6-5 with TRBJ1-4, with TRBD1 matching over 9 bases. Trimming cost V 6 bases and J 7 bases; bases outside gene matches: 9. The germline V gene encodes CDR1 MNHEY and CDR2 SVGAGI. This CDR3 region has 15 residues.

This chain uses TRBV4-3 with TRBJ1-6; D is unclear. The CDR3 sequence is 15 residues long. The germline gives CDR1 LGHNA, CDR2 YSLEER. V was cut by 0 bases and J by 9 bases, with 12 bases left in between. The CDR3 is CASSQETPIGSPLHF. The CDR3 region has the DNA TGCGCCAGCAGCCAAGAGACTCCTATAGGTTCACCCCTCCACTTT.

A few counts support this clone. The chain uses TRBV11-3 and TRBJ2-7; 9 bases align to TRBD2. Germline CDR1 and CDR2: SGHNT and YENEEA. This CDR3 has 15 residues. J was trimmed by 0 bases and V by 6 bases; bases with no gene match: 6. The chain's CDR3 is CASRSTSGPSYEQYF. In DNA, the CDR3 is TGTGCCAGCAGGTCAACTAGCGGGCCCTCCTACGAGCAGTACTTC.

The chain employs TRBV28 and TRBJ1-1, with D perhaps matching TRBD1 (6 bases). Trimming took off 3 bases at V and 4 bases at J, with 21 bases between the two ends. The CDR3 contains 17 residues. The V gene's germline CDR1 is MDHEN and CDR2 SYDVKM. The CDR3 is CASSFSRGGGGTTEAFF. DNA for the CDR3: TGTGCCAGCAGTTTCTCCAGGGGAGGGGGAGGGACCACTGAAGCTTTCTTT.

This chain links TRBV5-1 with TRBJ2-7; possible D gene TRBD1, 7 bases. Germline CDR1 is SGHRS and CDR2 is YFSETQ. CDR3 length: 11 residues. Trimming took 3 bases from V and 12 from J, leaving 13 bases between them. CDR3: CASSSSGGRYF. Written as DNA, the CDR3 is TGCGCCAGCAGCTCTTCAGGGGGGAGGTACTTC.